These 9 T cell receptor beta chains were all obtained from the same sample, sequenced in a study of yellow fever vaccine responses in identical twins. One entry per CDR3 protein results from TCRdb running MiXCR on the RT-PCR reads. The table records some 800 distinct CDR3 sequences, roughly 85% of them present only once. The source was T cells from blood (PBMCs), unsorted or a sorted subset (not recorded which), collected before or after yellow fever vaccination (not recorded which). Receptors originate from a female donor who received the yellow fever vaccine.

The CDR3 region has the DNA TGTGCCAGCAGCTTAGTGGGGGCCTCCGAAAAACTGTTTTTT. Translating it yields CASSLVGASEKLFF. The chain carries TRBV11-2 and TRBJ1-4; weak D call: TRBD1 (6 bases). The CDR3 runs 14 residues. Trimming pared 1 base from V and 8 bases from J, leaving 11 bases between. Germline V gene data show CDR1 as SGHAT and CDR2 as FQNNGV.

The V gene is TRBV5-6, the J gene TRBJ1-2; no reliable D call. The CDR3 totals 12 residues. CDR1 is SGHDT and CDR2 is YYEEEE in the germline V gene. V lost 7 bases and J 5 bases, leaving 12 bases between the germline ends. CDR3 in amino acids: CASAVSGYGYTF. The CDR3, as DNA: TGTGCCAGCGCGGTTTCTGGGTATGGCTACACCTTC.

The chain uses TRBV21-1 and TRBJ1-2; the table's D call of TRBD1 was not tested on the DNA. TRBV21-1 is tagged as a pseudogene. This CDR3 region has 15 residues. CDR3 residues: CASPETGPLHYGYTF. The CDR3 DNA reads TGTGCCAGCCCTGAGACAGGGCCTCTTCACTATGGCTACACCTTC.

The chain is built from TRBV10-1 and TRBJ2-1; D unresolved. Germline CDR1 and CDR2: WNHNN and SYGVQD (reference sequence). V was clipped by 2 bases and J by 8 bases, with 4 bases between them. This CDR3 is 11 amino acids long. Here the CDR3 DNA reads TGCGCCAGCAGTGAGAAGGATGAGCAGTTCTTC. As protein: CASSEKDEQFF.

The rearrangement uses TRBV20-1 and TRBJ2-7, with TRBD1 matching over 7 bases. The ends lost 3 bases at V and 3 bases at J; junction bases unmatched: 5. Germline V gene sequence: CDR1 DFQATT, CDR2 SNEGSKA (reference sequence). The CDR3 runs to 13 residues. CDR3 DNA sequence: TGCAGTGCTAGCACCAACAGGGGCTACGAGCAGTACGTC. The encoded protein is CSASTNRGYEQYV.

The chain links TRBV18 to TRBJ2-1; a possible D gene is TRBD2 (5 bases). Trimming removed 3 bases from V and 4 bases from J, with 16 bases in between. CDR3 length: 16 amino acids. CDR1 and CDR2 from the germline V gene are KGHSH and LQKENI. CDR3 in amino acids: CASSPPGRLMYNEQFF. The CDR3 DNA sequence: TGTGCCAGCTCACCGCCTGGGAGACTGATGTACAATGAGCAGTTCTTC.

This chain connects TRBV12-3 or TRBV12-4 to TRBJ2-3; possible D gene TRBD2, 7 bases. V was cut by 6 bases and J by 4 bases, with 17 bases left in between. The CDR3 loop spans 15 amino acids. This CDR3 is CASSPGGGASDTQYF. In DNA, the CDR3 is TGTGCCAGCAGCCCTGGAGGGGGGGCATCAGATACGCAGTATTTT.

This clonotype has a single count. V is TRBV18 and J is TRBJ1-4; TRBD1 agrees at 7 bases. Germline CDR1 and CDR2: KGHSH and LQKENI. V shed 5 bases, J shed 5 bases, and the junction held 2 bases outside the gene matches. The CDR3 runs to 13 residues. The CDR3 sequence: CASSGTVNEKLFF. In DNA, the CDR3 is TGTGCCAGCTCAGGGACAGTCAATGAAAAACTGTTTTTT.

Regarding this clonotype: The junction does not match germline at one end; this may be a read error. The chain recombines TRBV7-7 with TRBJ2-2; 7 bases line up with TRBD2. The CDR3 is 16 residues long. Germline V CDR1 and CDR2: SSHAT, FNYEAQ (reference sequence). The CDR3 sequence: CASSLRAGPNTGELFF. The CDR3 bases are TGTGCTAGCAGCTTACGAGCGGGACCGAACACCGGGGAGCTGTTTTTT. The full variable domain, with the rest looked up from reference TRBV7-7 and TRBJ2-2, is GAGVSQSPRYKVTKRGQDVTLRCDPISSHATLYWYQQALGQGPEFLTYFNYEAQPDKSGLPSDRFSAERPEGSISTLTIQRTEQRDSAMYRCASSLRAGPNTGELFFGEGSRLTVL.